The 26 T cell receptor beta chains presented below share a single source sample, sequenced in a study of T cell responses to AZD1222 COVID-19 vaccine. Only in-frame clones appear in the TCRdb table, and some are missing; sequencing was by immunoSEQ multiplex PCR. The table includes around 140,000 clones, approximately 92% detected once. The specimen was peripheral blood, collected on day 0 of AZD1222 vaccination. All receptors derive from an adult in good health.

The chain employs TRBV2 and TRBJ2-3; 7 positions match TRBD1. Germline V gene sequence: CDR1 SNHLY, CDR2 FYNNEI. The ends lost 6 bases at V and 2 bases at J; junction bases unmatched: 14. The length of the CDR3 is 17 residues. Here the CDR3 DNA reads TGTGCCAGCAGGGGGCGAGGGGGCACCACCTTCACAGATACGCAGTATTTT. Protein sequence: CASRGRGGTTFTDTQYF.

V and J are TRBV4-1 and TRBJ2-2; TRBD2 aligns across 8 bases. V shed 4 bases, J shed 5 bases, and the junction held 9 bases outside the gene matches. CDR1 is MGHRA and CDR2 is YSYEKL in the germline V gene. There are 16 residues in the CDR3. The CDR3 loop reads CASSPPQREITGELFF. In DNA, the CDR3 is TGCGCCAGCAGCCCACCCCAGCGGGAGATAACCGGGGAGCTGTTTTTT.

This chain uses TRBV19 with TRBJ2-2, with TRBD1 matching 10 bases. CDR1 is LNHDA, CDR2 SQIVND, per germline (reference sequence). With V trimmed by 9 bases and J by 5 bases, 12 bases remained unmatched. This CDR3 comprises 16 residues. The CDR3 protein is CARVCRDRGWTGELFF. The CDR3 DNA is TGTGCCAGGGTCTGCCGGGACAGGGGTTGGACCGGGGAGCTGTTTTTT.

This chain joins TRBV10-3 and TRBJ1-3; maybe TRBD1 (5 bases). There are 14 residues in the CDR3. Deletions cut 10 bases from V and 0 bases from J, with 13 bases between. Looked up from germline, CDR1 is ENHRY and CDR2 is SYGVKD. The CDR3 coding sequence is TGTGCCACCAGGGCCCTGAGCTCTGGAAACACCATATATTTT. This encodes CATRALSSGNTIYF.

The chain recombines TRBV6-5 with TRBJ1-6, with D tentatively TRBD1 (5 bases). Germline V CDR1 and CDR2: MNHEY, SVGAGI. The V gene lost 0 bases and the J gene lost 6 bases, with 9 bases spanning the gap. CDR3 length: 15 amino acids. CDR3: CASSYSMGVNSPLHF. Here the CDR3 DNA reads TGTGCCAGCAGTTACTCCATGGGGGTTAATTCACCCCTCCACTTT.

The CDR3 bases are TGTGCCAGCAGCTTAGTACGGCGTAGATACGAGCAGTACTTC. It translates to CASSLVRRRYEQYF. This chain links TRBV11-2 with TRBJ2-7; no reliable D call. This CDR3 comprises 14 residues. The ends were cut back, 1 base at V and 4 bases at J, with 11 bases in the middle. Germline CDR1 SGHAT, CDR2 FQNNGV.

The gene calls are TRBV6-5 and TRBJ1-2, with D maybe TRBD1 (6 bases). The V end was cut by 6 bases, the J end by 8 bases, with 19 bases between. The CDR3 consists of 14 residues. Germline CDR1 reads MNHEY; CDR2 reads SVGAGI. CDR3 DNA: TGTGCCAGCAGACCCAACAGGGTCCGGAGAGGCTACACCTTC. Residues: CASRPNRVRRGYTF.

V usage is TRBV28 and J usage is TRBJ1-1; a possible D gene is TRBD1 (6 bases). Germline V gene sequence: CDR1 MDHEN, CDR2 SYDVKM. V shed 3 bases and J shed 0 bases, with 11 bases lying between them. The CDR3 is made up of 15 amino acids. For the CDR3, the DNA is TGTGCCAGCAGTTTTATACAGGGTTTGAACACTGAAGCTTTCTTT. As protein: CASSFIQGLNTEAFF.

The chain couples TRBV5-6 to TRBJ2-2; D is ambiguous. Per germline, CDR1 SGHDT and CDR2 YYEEEE. V was pared by 0 bases and J by 8 bases, with 11 bases between. The CDR3 sequence is 14 residues long. The CDR3 spells CASSLDNAGGELFF. Here the CDR3 DNA reads TGTGCCAGCAGCTTGGATAACGCCGGGGGGGAGCTGTTTTTT.

This chain links TRBV2 with TRBJ2-3; D is unresolved. CDR3 size: 14 residues. From germline, CDR1 is SNHLY and CDR2 FYNNEI. V lost 4 bases to trimming and J lost 2 bases, with 10 bases between them. The CDR3 sequence is CASSVQVATDTQYF. The CDR3 nucleotides are TGTGCCAGCAGTGTTCAGGTAGCCACAGATACGCAGTATTTT.

J is TRBJ2-1 and V is TRBV15, with 14 bases lining up with TRBD2. This CDR3 comprises 18 residues. The J segment lost 2 bases and the V segment lost 2 bases, leaving 5 bases of the junction unmatched. In germline, CDR1 is LNHNV, CDR2 YYDKDF (reference sequence). The CDR3: CATSRPGTSGSPYNEQFF. The CDR3 bases are TGTGCCACCAGCAGACCTGGGACTAGCGGGAGTCCCTACAATGAGCAGTTCTTC.

The genes are TRBV15 and TRBJ2-6; no reliable D call. Per germline, CDR1 LNHNV and CDR2 YYDKDF (reference sequence). Trimming shortened V by 1 base and J by 0 bases, and 4 bases separated the two germline ends. The CDR3 runs 15 residues. The CDR3 nucleotides read TGTGCCACCAGCAGAGGGGGCTCTGGGGCCAACGTCCTGACTTTC. Translating it yields CATSRGGSGANVLTF. Using reference TRBV15 and TRBJ2-6 for the parts outside the CDR3, the full variable domain is DAMVIQNPRYQVTQFGKPVTLSCSQTLNHNVMYWYQQKSSQAPKLLFHYYDKDFNNEADTPDNFQSRRPNTSFCFLDIRSPGLGDTAMYLCATSRGGSGANVLTFGAGSRLTVL.

This clone was found once. The chain recombines TRBV6-5 with TRBJ2-1; D is undetermined. This CDR3 has 14 residues. The V and J ends lost 6 bases and 6 bases respectively, with 15 bases between them. CDR1 MNHEY and CDR2 SVGAGI come from the germline V gene. CDR3 sequence: CASSPDFSSNEQFF. The CDR3 region has the DNA TGTGCCAGCAGCCCGGATTTTTCATCCAATGAGCAGTTCTTC.

The rearrangement uses TRBV6-6 and TRBJ1-1; D is possibly TRBD1 (6 bases). The CDR3 is 13 residues long. CDR1 MNHNY and CDR2 SVGAGI come from the germline V gene (reference sequence). The CDR3 DNA reads as TGTGCGAGCTGGGGGCGGGAGAACACTGAAGCTTTCTTT. Translation gives CASWGRENTEAFF.

V gene TRBV12-3 or TRBV12-4 combines with J gene TRBJ2-7; D not resolved. The CDR3 loop spans 13 amino acids. V was pared by 5 bases and J by 3 bases, with 11 bases between. The CDR3 bases are TGTGCCAGCAGTGCTGCTAACAGCTACGAGCAGTACTTC. Residues: CASSAANSYEQYF.

V usage is TRBV6-5 and J usage is TRBJ1-6, with D possibly being TRBD1 (5 bases). Per germline, CDR1 MNHEY and CDR2 SVGAGI. This CDR3 is built from 15 residues. Trimming took 7 bases from V and 2 from J, leaving 12 bases between them. The CDR3 bases are TGTGCCAGCAAACCGGGACGGACCTATAATTCACCCCTCCACTTT. As protein: CASKPGRTYNSPLHF.

Here the CDR3 DNA reads TGTGCCATCAGTGAGTCGGGACTAGCGGGAGAGGTTTCCAATACGCAGTATTTT. This codes for CAISESGLAGEVSNTQYF. The chain employs TRBV10-3 and TRBJ2-3, with 14 bases fitting TRBD2. The CDR3 loop spans 18 amino acids. CDR1 and CDR2 (germline): ENHRY, SYGVKD. The junction had 9 bases not matched to a gene; V was cut back by 0 bases and J by 7 bases.

Only one count was recorded for this clone. The chain has TRBV7-9 and TRBJ2-2; possibly TRBD2 for D (6 bases). Germline assignment: CDR1 SEHNR and CDR2 FQNEAQ (reference sequence). V lost 2 bases and J lost 4, with 20 bases in between. The CDR3 is 18 amino acids. The CDR3 is CASSLWVAASLGTGELFF. The CDR3 DNA reads TGTGCCAGCAGCTTATGGGTAGCGGCGTCCCTGGGCACCGGGGAGCTGTTTTTT.

This clone came up a few times. This chain joins TRBV6-4 and TRBJ2-3; D ambiguous. V was pared by 9 bases and J by 4 bases, with 17 bases between. Germline V CDR1 and CDR2: MRHNA, SNTAGT. This CDR3 has 14 amino acids. CDR3 protein: CASAPVGGSDTQYF. The CDR3 nucleotides are TGTGCCAGTGCCCCGGTAGGCGGTTCAGATACGCAGTATTTT.

The chain carries TRBV6-5 and TRBJ2-7, with 7 bases matching TRBD1. The J segment lost 6 bases and the V segment lost 6 bases, leaving 5 bases of the junction unmatched. This CDR3 is 12 amino acids long. The germline CDR1 and CDR2 sequences are MNHEY and SVGAGI. The CDR3 bases are TGTGCCAGCAGCGGACAGGCGGGCGAGCAGTACTTC. Encoded protein: CASSGQAGEQYF.

The chain is built from TRBV5-1 and TRBJ1-1; 11 positions agree with TRBD1. J lost 10 bases, V lost 4 bases, and 6 bases had no gene match. The CDR3 is 13 residues long. Per the germline V gene, CDR1 is SGHRS and CDR2 is YFSETQ. The CDR3 DNA reads as TGCGCCAGCAGCCCCGGGGACAGGGGGATAGCTTTCTTT. This codes for CASSPGDRGIAFF.

The chain links TRBV9 to TRBJ2-7, with 9 bases aligning to TRBD1. CDR1 SGDLS and CDR2 YYNGEE come from the germline V gene. With 4 bases clipped from V and 4 bases from J, the junction kept 12 bases outside the gene matches. The CDR3 sequence is 16 residues long. CDR3 sequence (DNA): TGTGCCAGCAGCCCTCACCCGGGACAGGGTCTGTACGAGCAGTACTTC. This codes for CASSPHPGQGLYEQYF. The whole variable domain, filled in from reference TRBV9 and TRBJ2-7, reads DSGVTQTPKHLITATGQRVTLRCSPRSGDLSVYWYQQSLDQGLQFLIQYYNGEERAKGNILERFSAQQFPDLHSELNLSSLELGDSALYFCASSPHPGQGLYEQYFGPGTRLTVT.

The V gene is TRBV13, the J gene TRBJ2-3, with 9 bases fitting TRBD2. Germline loops: CDR1 PRHDT, CDR2 FYEKMQ (reference sequence). This CDR3 has 16 amino acids. The J segment lost 4 bases and the V segment lost 2 bases, leaving 7 bases of the junction unmatched. The CDR3, as DNA: TGTGCCAGCAGCTTATTGTTAGCGGGAGCCGCAGATACGCAGTATTTT. Its protein is CASSLLLAGAADTQYF. Together with reference TRBV13 and TRBJ2-3, the CDR3 gives the full variable domain: AAGVIQSPRHLIKEKRETATLKCYPIPRHDTVYWYQQGPGQDPQFLISFYEKMQSDKGSIPDRFSAQQFSDYHSELNMSSLELGDSALYFCASSLLLAGAADTQYFGPGTRLTVL.

V is TRBV30 and J is TRBJ1-2; unclear D gene. V gave up 0 bases and J gave up 0 bases, with 11 bases separating them. The CDR3 is 15 amino acids. Germline CDR1 GTSNPN, CDR2 SVGIG (reference sequence). The CDR3 region has the DNA TGTGCCTGGAGTGTATATGGCAGGCCTAACTATGGCTACACCTTC. Its protein product is CAWSVYGRPNYGYTF.

The V gene is TRBV3-1 (or the pseudogene TRBV3-2), the J gene TRBJ2-5; no firm D call. The V gene lost 4 bases and the J gene lost 5 bases, with 17 bases spanning the gap. CDR1 LGHDT and CDR2 YNNKEL come from the germline V gene (reference sequence). There are 15 residues in the CDR3. CDR3 bases: TGTGCCAGCAGCCCCACTCGGATGCTCCCGGAGACCCAGTACTTC. Its protein is CASSPTRMLPETQYF.

The chain links TRBV28 to TRBJ1-5; TRBD1 matches at 7 bases. The length of the CDR3 is 15 residues. The V gene end was trimmed by 8 bases and the J gene end by 3 bases; junction bases not matched to a gene: 10. CDR1 is MDHEN, CDR2 SYDVKM, per germline. The CDR3 coding sequence is TGTGCCAGCGGAATGGGGGACAGTCCCAATCAGCCCCAGCATTTT. This translates into CASGMGDSPNQPQHF.